This TCR beta chain was identified in a study of PD-L1 blockade in urothelial cancer. Whole-study context: Every 3 weeks, patients received intravenous atezolizumab 1,200 mg, beginning 2014. Males with bladder-origin urothelial cancer constituted about nine tenths of the roughly 29 patients.

Data came from immunoSEQ multiplex PCR; TCRdb stores just in-frame clones and leaves some out. The table shows tens of thousands of clones, with around 80% occurring only once. The germline V gene encodes CDR1 LNHDA and CDR2 SQIVND (reference sequence). CDR3 size: 15 residues. V lost 4 bases to trimming and J lost 3 bases; unmatched junction nucleotides: 7. The sample holds one count of this clone. Each patient's cancer was a locally advanced or metastatic urothelial carcinoma. Per patient, between 1 and 8 samples were collected at pretreatment and on-treatment time points. This rearrangement joins TRBV19 to TRBJ2-7; 9 bases agree with TRBD1. The source material was PBMCs, sampled around atezolizumab (anti-PD-L1) treatment. The sequence came from a man aged 65 to 85 with urothelial cancer. This CDR3 reads CASSRTRQGDYEQYF. Written as DNA, the CDR3 is TGTGCCAGTAGTAGAACCCGACAGGGGGACTACGAGCAGTACTTC.